Here is one T cell receptor (beta chain) with its context. This specimen comes from a study of T cell repertoires in cytomegalovirus infection. The CDR3 extends over 13 amino acids. Deletions cut 0 bases from V and 5 bases from J, with 6 bases between. Germline CDR1 reads MNHEY; CDR2 reads SVGAGI. Using its own MiXCR run on the reads, TCRdb lists one record per CDR3 protein. This repertoire shows about 490,000 distinct CDR3 sequences, 26% found once; its top ten account for roughly 13%. The sample taken for sequencing was PBMCs. The V and J genes are TRBV6-5 and TRBJ2-3, with D hard to call. The sequence was obtained from a human donor in good health (CMV status not recorded). Some clones in this sample may be carry-over from other donors' samples. The CDR3 is CASSYSTGDTQYF. The DNA of the CDR3 is TGTGCCAGCAGTTACTCGACCGGAGATACGCAGTATTTT.